Listed here are 15 T cell receptor beta chains from one sample, sequenced in a study of blood T cell repertoires in COVID-19. The assay was immunoSEQ multiplex PCR, and TCRdb's table has in-frame clones only and misses some. The table includes approximately 260,000 clones, around 88% detected once. Material for sequencing was PBMCs or T cells enriched from blood (not recorded which). The receptors were gathered from a woman in her 40s with acute COVID-19.

This chain connects TRBV13 to TRBJ1-2; 9 nucleotides line up with TRBD1. The trim removed 5 bases at V and 6 bases at J, leaving 13 bases unmatched. CDR1 and CDR2 (germline): PRHDT, FYEKMQ (reference sequence). The CDR3 spans 16 residues. In DNA form, the CDR3 reads TGTGCCAGCAGCGTCCTCTACGGGACAGGGAGCGATGGCTACACCTTC. This sequence encodes CASSVLYGTGSDGYTF.

The chain uses TRBV10-3 and TRBJ2-7; 7 positions match TRBD2. The CDR3 totals 13 residues. The junction had 4 bases not matched to a gene; V was cut back by 5 bases and J by 3 bases. Looked up from germline, CDR1 is ENHRY and CDR2 is SYGVKD. The CDR3 protein is CAISMGEGYEQYV. CDR3 in DNA: TGTGCCATCAGTATGGGGGAGGGCTACGAGCAGTACGTC.

V usage is TRBV10-1 and J usage is TRBJ1-1; 8 bases are shared with TRBD1. The CDR3 spans 13 residues. Trimming cost V 5 bases and J 6 bases; bases outside gene matches: 5. CDR1 WNHNN and CDR2 SYGVQD come from the germline V gene (reference sequence). This CDR3 is CASSPTGEAEAFF. Written as DNA, the CDR3 is TGCGCCAGCAGTCCGACAGGGGAAGCTGAAGCTTTCTTT.

This clone has only one observation. The V call is TRBV9, the J call TRBJ2-7; 11 bases agree with TRBD2. The V and J ends lost 4 bases and 2 bases, in that order; junction bases with no gene match: 8. CDR1 SGDLS and CDR2 YYNGEE come from the germline V gene. The CDR3 runs 16 residues. Written as DNA, the CDR3 is TGTGCCAGCAGCCCCCGGGATAGCGGGAGGGCCTACGAGCAGTACTTC. This translates into CASSPRDSGRAYEQYF.

This clone was recorded once. This chain joins TRBV7-2 and TRBJ1-4; 8 nucleotides agree with TRBD1. The CDR3 has 19 residues. Germline CDR1 reads SGHTA; CDR2 reads FQGNSA. Trimming removed 5 bases from V and 1 base from J; junction bases left unmatched: 15. DNA of the CDR3: TGTGCCAGCAGCCCCCGAGGCAGGGGGCGCGTCGGAACTAATGAAAAACTGTTTTTT. Encoded protein: CASSPRGRGRVGTNEKLFF.

This clone has a count of ten or more. The rearrangement uses TRBV25-1 and TRBJ1-1; 8 positions agree with TRBD1. V trimming: 3 bases; J trimming: 6 bases; junction bases outside the gene matches: 6. CDR3 length: 14 amino acids. From germline, CDR1 is MGHDK and CDR2 SYGVNS. This chain's CDR3 is CASSDAGQVAEAFF. The DNA for the CDR3 is TGTGCCAGCAGTGATGCGGGACAGGTCGCTGAAGCTTTCTTT.

The V and J genes are TRBV7-2 and TRBJ1-5; weak D call: TRBD1 (5 bases). The CDR3 is 15 amino acids. V was pared by 0 bases and J by 7 bases, with 13 bases between. Germline V CDR1 and CDR2: SGHTA, FQGNSA. The CDR3 nucleotides are TGTGCCAGCAGCTTAGCGGGTGACAGAAACCAGCCCCAGCATTTT. Translation gives CASSLAGDRNQPQHF.

The J gene is TRBJ2-2, the V gene TRBV11-2; D is unresolved. Germline V gene lookup returns CDR1 SGHAT and CDR2 FQNNGV. V was pared by 5 bases and J by 5 bases, with 12 bases between. The CDR3 loop spans 14 amino acids. Here the CDR3 DNA reads TGTGCCAGCAGCAAACCTAGTTATACCGGGGAGCTGTTTTTT. This encodes CASSKPSYTGELFF. Filled out from reference TRBV11-2 and TRBJ2-2, the complete variable domain reads EAGVAQSPRYKIIEKRQSVAFWCNPISGHATLYWYQQILGQGPKLLIQFQNNGVVDDSQLPKDRFSAERLKGVDSTLKIQPAKLEDSAVYLCASSKPSYTGELFFGEGSRLTVL.

This clone appeared a single time. The rearrangement links TRBV6-1 to TRBJ1-2; D is ambiguous. Germline CDR1 MNHNS, CDR2 SASEGT. This CDR3 is 13 amino acids long. Trimming pared 1 base from V and 3 bases from J, leaving 6 bases between. CDR3 region: CASSEGSYYGYTF. The CDR3 DNA reads TGTGCCAGCAGTGAAGGCAGTTACTATGGCTACACCTTC.

The chain employs TRBV18 and TRBJ2-7; the match to TRBD2 covers 8 bases. The V segment lost 3 bases and the J segment 2 bases; nucleotides outside the gene matches: 3. CDR3 length equals 14 residues. From germline, CDR1 is KGHSH and CDR2 LQKENI. In DNA form, the CDR3 reads TGTGCCAGCTCACCGGGGCGGGGGGCCTACGAGCAGTACTTC. It translates to CASSPGRGAYEQYF.

The V call is TRBV7-3, the J call TRBJ1-2; 7 positions agree with TRBD1. Per the germline V gene, CDR1 is SGHTA and CDR2 is FQGTGA. This CDR3 has 16 amino acids. V trimming: 2 bases; J trimming: 0 bases; junction bases outside the gene matches: 6. For the CDR3, the DNA is TGTGCCAGCAGCTTATCCGGGGACAGAGCTAACTATGGCTACACCTTC. The encoded protein is CASSLSGDRANYGYTF. The variable domain in full, with the rest retrieved from reference TRBV7-3 and TRBJ1-2, is GAGVSQTPSNKVTEKGKYVELRCDPISGHTALYWYRQSLGQGPEFLIYFQGTGAADDSGLPNDRFFAVRPEGSVSTLKIQRTERGDSAVYLCASSLSGDRANYGYTFGSGTRLTVV.

The chain has TRBV15 and TRBJ1-2; TRBD1 matches 7 bases. The junction had 11 bases not matched to a gene; V was cut back by 1 base and J by 6 bases. The CDR3 consists of 16 residues. CDR1 and CDR2 (germline): LNHNV, YYDKDF (reference sequence). CDR3 sequence: CATSRGGMRQGDGYTF. DNA for the CDR3: TGTGCCACCAGCAGAGGGGGAATGCGACAGGGAGATGGCTACACCTTC.

The chain couples TRBV7-2 to TRBJ2-3; TRBD1 might be the D (6 bases). This CDR3 is 14 amino acids long. V was shortened by 5 bases and J by 2 bases, with 11 bases between the two germline ends. CDR1 SGHTA and CDR2 FQGNSA come from the germline V gene. The CDR3 region is CASSPQGITDTQYF. Written as DNA, the CDR3 is TGTGCCAGCAGCCCACAGGGTATCACAGATACGCAGTATTTT.

The chain couples TRBV6-5 to TRBJ2-7, with 10 positions matching TRBD2. The CDR3 has 12 amino acids. Germline lookup yields CDR1 MNHEY and CDR2 SVGAGI. Germline trimming cut 7 bases from V and 4 bases from J; bases unmatched to any gene: 1. This CDR3 is CASTGLAYEQYF. CDR3 DNA sequence: TGTGCCAGCACGGGACTAGCGTACGAGCAGTACTTC.

This chain links TRBV12-3 or TRBV12-4 with TRBJ1-2, with a weak D call TRBD1 (5 bases). This CDR3 contains 13 residues. Trimming left V 6 bases short and J 4 bases short, with 12 bases between. The CDR3 sequence: CASRATVTYGYTF. DNA of the CDR3: TGTGCCAGCAGGGCGACAGTCACCTATGGCTACACCTTC.